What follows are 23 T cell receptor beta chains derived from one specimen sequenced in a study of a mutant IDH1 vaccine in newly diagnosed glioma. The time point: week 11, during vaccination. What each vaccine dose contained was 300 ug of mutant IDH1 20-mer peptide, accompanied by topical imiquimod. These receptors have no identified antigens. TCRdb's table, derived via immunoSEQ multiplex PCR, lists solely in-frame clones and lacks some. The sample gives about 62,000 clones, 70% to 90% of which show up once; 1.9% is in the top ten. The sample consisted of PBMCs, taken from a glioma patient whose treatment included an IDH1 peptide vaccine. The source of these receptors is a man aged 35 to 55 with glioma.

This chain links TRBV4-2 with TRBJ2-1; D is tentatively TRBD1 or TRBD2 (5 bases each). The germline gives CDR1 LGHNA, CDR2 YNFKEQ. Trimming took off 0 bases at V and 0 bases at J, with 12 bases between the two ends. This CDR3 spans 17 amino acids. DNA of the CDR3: TGTGCCAGCAGCCAAGAGACAGCGGCCAGCTCCTACAATGAGCAGTTCTTC. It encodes CASSQETAASSYNEQFF.

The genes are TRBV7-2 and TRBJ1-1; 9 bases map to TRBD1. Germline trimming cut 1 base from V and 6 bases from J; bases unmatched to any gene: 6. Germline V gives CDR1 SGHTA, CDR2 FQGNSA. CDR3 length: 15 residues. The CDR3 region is CASSLGTGVRAEAFF. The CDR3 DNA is TGTGCCAGCAGCTTAGGGACAGGGGTAAGGGCTGAAGCTTTCTTT.

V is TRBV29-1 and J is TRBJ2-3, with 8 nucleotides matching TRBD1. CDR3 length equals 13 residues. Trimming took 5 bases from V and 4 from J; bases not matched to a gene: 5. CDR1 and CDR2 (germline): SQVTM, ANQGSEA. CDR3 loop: CSVIETGADTQYF. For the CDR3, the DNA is TGCAGCGTTATCGAGACAGGGGCAGATACGCAGTATTTT.

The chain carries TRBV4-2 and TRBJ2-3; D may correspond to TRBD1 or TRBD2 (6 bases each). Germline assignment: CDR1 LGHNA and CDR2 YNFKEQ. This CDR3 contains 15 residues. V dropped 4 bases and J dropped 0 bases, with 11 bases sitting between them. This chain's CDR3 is CASSLRGASTDTQYF. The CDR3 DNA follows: TGTGCCAGCAGCCTAAGGGGGGCTAGCACAGATACGCAGTATTTT.

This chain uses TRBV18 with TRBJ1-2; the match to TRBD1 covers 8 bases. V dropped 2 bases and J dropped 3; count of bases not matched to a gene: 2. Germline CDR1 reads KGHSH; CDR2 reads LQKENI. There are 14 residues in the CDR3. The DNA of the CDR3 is TGTGCCAGCTCACCAGAGACAGGGGACTATGGCTACACCTTC. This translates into CASSPETGDYGYTF. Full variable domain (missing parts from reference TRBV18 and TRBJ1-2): NAGVMQNPRHLVRRRGQEARLRCSPMKGHSHVYWYRQLPEEGLKFMVYLQKENIIDESGMPKERFSAEFPKEGPSILRIQQVVRGDSAAYFCASSPETGDYGYTFGSGTRLTVV.

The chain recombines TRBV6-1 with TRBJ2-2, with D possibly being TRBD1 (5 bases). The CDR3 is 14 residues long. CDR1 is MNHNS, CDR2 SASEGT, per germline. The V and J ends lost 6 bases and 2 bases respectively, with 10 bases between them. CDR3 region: CASSGGHNTGELFF. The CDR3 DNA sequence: TGTGCCAGCAGCGGCGGACACAACACCGGGGAGCTGTTTTTT.

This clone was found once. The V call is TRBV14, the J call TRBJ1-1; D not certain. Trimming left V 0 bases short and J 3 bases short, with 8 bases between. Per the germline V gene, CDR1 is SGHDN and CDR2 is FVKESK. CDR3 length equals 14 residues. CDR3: CASSQDHGDTEAFF. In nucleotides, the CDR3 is TGTGCCAGCAGCCAAGATCACGGAGACACTGAAGCTTTCTTT.

The CDR3 DNA is TGTGCCAGTAGTCTAGTCCCTAACTATGGCTACACCTTC. It translates to CASSLVPNYGYTF. The rearrangement joins TRBV19 to TRBJ1-2, with D unresolved. V was trimmed by 5 bases and J by 0 bases, leaving 7 bases between them. Germline V gene sequence: CDR1 LNHDA, CDR2 SQIVND (reference sequence). This CDR3 has 13 amino acids.

CDR3 region: CASSPLGAGGEQYV. For the CDR3, the DNA is TGTGCCAGCAGTCCGTTGGGGGCCGGAGGAGAGCAGTACGTC. V and J are TRBV6-1 and TRBJ2-7; maybe TRBD1 (6 bases). Trimming left V 5 bases short and J 7 bases short, with 18 bases between. CDR1 is MNHNS, CDR2 SASEGT, per germline. The CDR3 spans 14 residues.

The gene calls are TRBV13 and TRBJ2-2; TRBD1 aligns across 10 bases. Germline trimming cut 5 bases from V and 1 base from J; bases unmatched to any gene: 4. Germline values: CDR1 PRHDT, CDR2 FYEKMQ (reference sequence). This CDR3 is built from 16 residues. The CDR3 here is CASSHGTGVNTGELFF. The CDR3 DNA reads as TGTGCCAGCAGCCATGGGACAGGGGTGAACACCGGGGAGCTGTTTTTT.

CDR3 in amino acids: CASSSTVAGFNSPLHF. The CDR3 coding sequence is TGTGCCAGCAGCTCTACAGTGGCAGGGTTTAATTCACCCCTCCACTTT. The genes are TRBV5-6 and TRBJ1-6; perhaps TRBD1 as D (5 bases). Germline CDR1 reads SGHDT; CDR2 reads YYEEEE. CDR3 length: 16 residues. Trimming stripped 3 bases from V and 6 bases from J, with 16 bases between.

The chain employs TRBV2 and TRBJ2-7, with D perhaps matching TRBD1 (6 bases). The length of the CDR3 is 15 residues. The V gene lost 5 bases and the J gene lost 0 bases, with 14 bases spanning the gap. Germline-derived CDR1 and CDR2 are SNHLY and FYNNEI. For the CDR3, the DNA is TGTGCCAGCAGTACATGGGACATTAGCTCCTACGAGCAGTACTTC. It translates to CASSTWDISSYEQYF.

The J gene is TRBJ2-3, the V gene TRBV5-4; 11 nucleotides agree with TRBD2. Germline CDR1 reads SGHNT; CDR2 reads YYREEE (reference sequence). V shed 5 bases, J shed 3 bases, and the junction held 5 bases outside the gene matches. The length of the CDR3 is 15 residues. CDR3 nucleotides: TGTGCCAGCAGTCCTAGCGGGAGGAGTACAGATACGCAGTATTTT. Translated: CASSPSGRSTDTQYF.

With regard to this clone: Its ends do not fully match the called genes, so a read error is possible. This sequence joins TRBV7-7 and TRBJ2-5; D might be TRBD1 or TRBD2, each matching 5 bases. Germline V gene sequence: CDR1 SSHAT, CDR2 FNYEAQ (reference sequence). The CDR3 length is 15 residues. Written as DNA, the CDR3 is TGTGCTAGCAGCTTAGAGGGGAGCAGTGCGGAGACCCAGTACTTC. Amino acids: CASSLEGSSAETQYF.

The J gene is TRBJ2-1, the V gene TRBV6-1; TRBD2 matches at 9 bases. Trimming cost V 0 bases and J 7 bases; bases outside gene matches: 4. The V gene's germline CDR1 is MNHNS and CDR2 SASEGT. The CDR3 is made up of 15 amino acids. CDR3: CASSEASGRDNEQFF. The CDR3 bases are TGTGCCAGCAGTGAAGCTAGCGGGAGAGATAATGAGCAGTTCTTC.

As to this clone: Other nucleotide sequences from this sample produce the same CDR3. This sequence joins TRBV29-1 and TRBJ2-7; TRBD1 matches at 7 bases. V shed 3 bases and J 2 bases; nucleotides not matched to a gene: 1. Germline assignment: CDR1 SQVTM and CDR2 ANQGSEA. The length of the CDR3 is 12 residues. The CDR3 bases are TGCAGCGTTGAGGGACAGACCTACGAGCAGTACTTC. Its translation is CSVEGQTYEQYF.

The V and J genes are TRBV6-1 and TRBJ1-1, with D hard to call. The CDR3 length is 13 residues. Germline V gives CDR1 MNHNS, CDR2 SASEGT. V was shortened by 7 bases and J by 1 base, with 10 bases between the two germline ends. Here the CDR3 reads CASTRLGNTEAFF. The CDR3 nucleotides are TGTGCCAGCACCCGACTGGGGAACACTGAAGCTTTCTTT.

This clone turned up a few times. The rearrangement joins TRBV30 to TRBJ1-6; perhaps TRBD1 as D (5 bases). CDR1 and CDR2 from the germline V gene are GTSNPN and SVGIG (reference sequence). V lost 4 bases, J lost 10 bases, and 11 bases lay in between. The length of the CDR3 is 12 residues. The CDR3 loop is CAWTGPESPLHF. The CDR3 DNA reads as TGTGCCTGGACAGGGCCCGAGTCACCCCTCCACTTT.

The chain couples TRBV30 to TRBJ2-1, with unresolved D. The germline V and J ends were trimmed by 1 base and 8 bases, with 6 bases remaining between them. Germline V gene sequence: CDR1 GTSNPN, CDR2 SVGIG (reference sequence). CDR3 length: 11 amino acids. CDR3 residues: CAWSDLDEQFF. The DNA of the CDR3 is TGTGCCTGGAGTGATCTAGATGAGCAGTTCTTC.

The CDR3 here is CASSPIRPPDTQYF. The DNA for the CDR3 is TGTGCCAGCAGCCCCATTCGGCCCCCCGATACGCAGTATTTT. The chain combines TRBV11-2 with TRBJ2-3; D gene ambiguous. Per the germline V gene, CDR1 is SGHAT and CDR2 is FQNNGV. The CDR3 is made up of 14 amino acids. Between the trimmed V and J ends, which lost 5 bases and 6 bases, there was a span of 15 bases.

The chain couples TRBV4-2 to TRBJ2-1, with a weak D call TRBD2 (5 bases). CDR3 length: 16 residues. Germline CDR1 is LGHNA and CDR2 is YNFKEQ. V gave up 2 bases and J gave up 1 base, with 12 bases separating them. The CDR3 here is CASSQQADYSYNEQFF. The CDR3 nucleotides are TGTGCCAGCAGCCAACAGGCCGACTATTCCTACAATGAGCAGTTCTTC.

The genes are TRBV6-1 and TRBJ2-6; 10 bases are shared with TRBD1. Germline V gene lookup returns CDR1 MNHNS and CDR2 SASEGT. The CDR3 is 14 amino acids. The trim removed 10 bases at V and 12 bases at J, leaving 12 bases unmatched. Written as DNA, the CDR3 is TGTGCCACCGATTCGGACAGGGGGACCCCCGTCCTGACTTTC. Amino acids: CATDSDRGTPVLTF.

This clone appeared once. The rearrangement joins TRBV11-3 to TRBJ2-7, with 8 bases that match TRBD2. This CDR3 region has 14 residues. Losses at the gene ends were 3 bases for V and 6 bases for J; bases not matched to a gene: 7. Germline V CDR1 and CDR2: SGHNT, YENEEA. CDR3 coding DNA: TGTGCCAGCAGCTTGACTAGCGCTGGGGGCGAGCAGTACTTC. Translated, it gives CASSLTSAGGEQYF.